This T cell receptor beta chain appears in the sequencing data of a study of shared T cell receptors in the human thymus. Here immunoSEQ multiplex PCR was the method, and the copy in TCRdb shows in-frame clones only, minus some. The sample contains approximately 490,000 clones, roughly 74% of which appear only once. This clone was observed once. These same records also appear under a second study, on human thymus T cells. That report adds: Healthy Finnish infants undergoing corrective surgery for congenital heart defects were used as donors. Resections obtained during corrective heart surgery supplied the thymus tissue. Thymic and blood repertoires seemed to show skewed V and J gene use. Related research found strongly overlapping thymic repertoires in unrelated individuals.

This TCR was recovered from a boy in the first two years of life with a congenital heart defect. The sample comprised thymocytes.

The CDR3 here is CASSGDSPSGRRYEQYF. CDR3 DNA: TGTGCCAGCAGTGGGGACAGCCCTAGCGGGAGGAGGTACGAGCAGTACTTC. The chain has TRBV6-1 and TRBJ2-7, with 11 bases identical to TRBD2. The CDR3 is 17 residues long. Germline V gives CDR1 MNHNS, CDR2 SASEGT. V lost 4 bases and J lost 4; bases outside the gene matches: 12.